Sequencing of this T cell receptor (beta chain) was carried out in a study of regulatory T cells in long-lasting Graves disease. Construction of the TCR beta libraries employed iRepertoire HTBI primers in conjunction with Arm-PCR of CDR3 regions. TCRdb processed the multiplex PCR reads anew with MiXCR; each CDR3 protein has one entry. The sample carries around 360,000 distinct CDR3 sequences, roughly 17% recorded once. Time point indicated: newly diagnosed GD, antithyroid drugs for less than 3 months. The TCR library was prepared using RNA isolated from PBMCs. With respect to this clonotype: Its antigen is undetermined.

The CDR3 is 18 residues long. The germline CDR1 and CDR2 sequences are MNHEY and SVGAGI. V shed 2 bases and J shed 1 base, with 20 bases lying between them. General study points: Persistent disease preferred TRBV28, TRBJ1-2 and TRBJ2-5.

The same data also contributed to another study, on T cells in Graves' hyperthyroidism and ophthalmopathy.

This sequence joins TRBV6-5 and TRBJ1-1; D might be TRBD1 (6 bases). This receptor was obtained from a woman aged 18-35 years with Graves disease. Specimen: peripheral blood mononuclear cells (PBMCs), collected at new diagnosis, from a patient treated with antithyroid drugs. The CDR3 sequence: CASSYVSVLGGENTEAFF. CDR3 in DNA: TGTGCCAGCAGTTACGTTAGTGTGTTGGGGGGCGAGAACACTGAAGCTTTCTTT.